This is a list of T cell receptor beta chains from one sample in a study of blood T cell repertoires in COVID-19. Sequencing used immunoSEQ multiplex PCR; TCRdb keeps in-frame clones, though not all of them. The sample carries 200,000 to 250,000 clones, just over 85% recorded once. Sequencing was performed on peripheral blood. These receptors came from a man between 18 and 29 years old with active or convalescent COVID-19. Each CDR3 is given with its conserved first and last residue. D genes are given only for firm matches. Expanded clones get a size class; other rows say once, few or many, or leave the size out.

>TRBV5-1|few|TRBD2|TRBJ2-7
CASSVKRGPYEQYF
TGCGCCAGCAGCGTCAAGCGGGGCCCCTACGAGCAGTACTTC
>TRBV11-2|few|TRBD2|TRBJ2-5
CASSLDRTSGLKETQYF
TGTGCCAGCAGCTTAGACCGGACTAGCGGGCTGAAAGAGACCCAGTACTTC
>TRBV30|-|TRBD2|TRBJ2-2
CAWSDRTSGSVNTGELFF
TGTGCCTGGAGTGACCGGACTAGCGGGAGTGTTAACACCGGGGAGCTGTTTTTT
>TRBV4-1|-|TRBD2|TRBJ2-3
CASSPGTSGSTDTQYF
TGCGCCAGCAGCCCGGGGACTAGCGGTAGCACAGATACGCAGTATTTT
>TRBV19|-|-|TRBJ2-2
CASSERVGWGGTGELFF
TGTGCCAGTAGTGAGAGAGTGGGGTGGGGAGGCACCGGGGAGCTGTTTTTT
>TRBV28|-|TRBD2|TRBJ2-4
CASKPGLGIQYF
TGTGCCAGTAAACCGGGACTAGGAATTCAGTACTTC
>TRBV2|-|TRBD1|TRBJ1-3
CASTEPGTGAGNTIYF
TGTGCCAGCACCGAACCCGGGACAGGGGCTGGAAACACCATATATTTT
>TRBV6-4|-|TRBD1|TRBJ1-5
CASSGDRAQPQHF
TGTGCCAGCAGTGGGGACAGGGCGCAGCCCCAGCATTTT
>TRBV6-2/TRBV6-3|-|-|TRBJ1-1
CASSYAVGVGEAFF
TGTGCCAGCAGTTACGCTGTCGGGGTGGGTGAAGCTTTCTTT
>TRBV12-5|-|-|TRBJ1-2
CASGLGPTVNYGYTF
TGTGCTAGTGGTTTGGGCCCGACAGTTAACTATGGCTACACCTTC
>TRBV7-8|-|TRBD2|TRBJ2-1
CASSFGTSEHNEQFF
TGTGCCAGCAGCTTCGGGACTAGCGAACACAATGAGCAGTTCTTC
>TRBV11-2|-|-|TRBJ2-2
CASSFLSRGTGELFF
TGTGCCAGCAGCTTCCTCTCCCGAGGGACCGGGGAGCTGTTTTTT
>TRBV30|few|TRBD1|TRBJ1-4
CAWSVPDRRTNEKLFF
TGTGCCTGGAGTGTACCGGACAGGCGGACTAATGAAAAACTGTTTTTT
>TRBV7-3|-|-|TRBJ2-1
CASSLTYGTNEQFF
TGTGCCAGCAGCTTAACCTATGGGACTAATGAGCAGTTCTTC
>TRBV10-1|-|-|TRBJ2-7
CASSLFPSYEQYF
TGCGCCAGCAGTTTGTTTCCCAGCTACGAGCAGTACTTC
>TRBV2|-|TRBD2|TRBJ2-1
CASSEALLAGDYNEQFF
TGTGCCAGCAGTGAAGCGCTTCTGGCGGGAGATTACAATGAGCAGTTCTTC
>TRBV6-5|few|TRBD1|TRBJ1-1
CASSSPTGETEAFF
TGTGCCAGCAGTTCCCCGACAGGGGAAACTGAAGCTTTCTTT
>TRBV14|-|-|TRBJ2-5
CASSQDRSGETQYF
TGTGCCAGCAGCCAAGACAGAAGTGGCGAGACCCAGTACTTC
>TRBV15|-|-|TRBJ1-6
CATSRDTRATGTPLHF
TGTGCCACCAGCAGAGATACGCGGGCCACGGGGACACCCCTCCACTTT
>TRBV14|-|-|TRBJ2-7
CASSRLGGAGSYEQYF
TGTGCCAGCAGCCGCTTAGGGGGAGCGGGGTCCTACGAGCAGTACTTC
>TRBV14|-|TRBD2|TRBJ2-7
CASSQTGLGSIEQYF
TGTGCCAGCAGCCAGACCGGACTAGGTTCAATCGAGCAGTACTTC
>TRBV6-5|-|-|TRBJ2-7
CASSPGTATTYEQYF
TGTGCCAGCAGTCCAGGGACTGCGACGACCTACGAGCAGTACTTC
>TRBV28|once|TRBD1|TRBJ2-5
CASSPGQGYQETQYF
TGTGCCAGCAGTCCCGGACAGGGCTACCAAGAGACCCAGTACTTC
>TRBV3-1/TRBV3-2|-|TRBD2|TRBJ2-3
CASSSRGLAGDTQYF
TGTGCCAGCAGCTCGCGGGGACTAGCTGGCGATACGCAGTATTTT
>TRBV6-2/TRBV6-3|once|-|TRBJ2-3
CASSSYTKDSTDTQYF
TGTGCCAGCAGTTCGTACACCAAGGACTCAACAGATACGCAGTATTTT
>TRBV19|-|TRBD1|TRBJ1-1
CASSIGTGRVEAFF
TGTGCCAGTAGTATAGGGACAGGACGTGTTGAAGCTTTCTTT
>TRBV29-1|-|TRBD1|TRBJ1-2
CSVQGFDYGYTF
TGCAGCGTACAGGGGTTCGACTATGGCTACACCTTC
>TRBV7-8|once|-|TRBJ1-4
CASSFSEKLFF
TGTGCCAGCAGCTTCAGTGAAAAACTGTTTTTT
>TRBV5-4|-|-|TRBJ1-1
CASSPDITSPPNTEAFF
TGTGCCAGCAGCCCCGACATCACGTCCCCTCCGAACACTGAAGCTTTCTTT
>TRBV7-3|-|TRBD2|TRBJ2-1
CASTNSGRQFF
TGTGCCAGCACCAATAGCGGGAGGCAGTTCTTC
>TRBV6-6|-|-|TRBJ1-2
CASSSTGTSDGYTF
TGTGCCAGCAGCTCCACCGGGACATCCGATGGCTACACCTTC
>TRBV4-1|-|-|TRBJ1-6
CASSPLETENSPLHF
TGCGCCAGCAGCCCCTTAGAGACAGAAAATTCACCCCTCCACTTT
>TRBV21-1|-|-|TRBJ2-6
CASSKEKTGYSGANVLTF
TGTGCCAGCAGCAAAGAAAAGACAGGTTACTCTGGGGCCAACGTCCTGACTTTC
>TRBV30|-|TRBD1|TRBJ1-6
CAWNTDRAPPLHF
TGTGCCTGGAATACCGACAGGGCGCCACCCCTCCACTTT
>TRBV11-2|-|TRBD2|TRBJ2-7
CASSLPGGLAGGRRYEQYF
TGTGCCAGCAGCTTACCTGGAGGACTAGCGGGAGGGCGTCGGTACGAGCAGTACTTC
>TRBV4-1|-|TRBD1|TRBJ1-1
CASSQPGTGTRMNTEAFF
TGCGCCAGCAGCCAACCCGGGACAGGGACTCGCATGAACACTGAAGCTTTCTTT